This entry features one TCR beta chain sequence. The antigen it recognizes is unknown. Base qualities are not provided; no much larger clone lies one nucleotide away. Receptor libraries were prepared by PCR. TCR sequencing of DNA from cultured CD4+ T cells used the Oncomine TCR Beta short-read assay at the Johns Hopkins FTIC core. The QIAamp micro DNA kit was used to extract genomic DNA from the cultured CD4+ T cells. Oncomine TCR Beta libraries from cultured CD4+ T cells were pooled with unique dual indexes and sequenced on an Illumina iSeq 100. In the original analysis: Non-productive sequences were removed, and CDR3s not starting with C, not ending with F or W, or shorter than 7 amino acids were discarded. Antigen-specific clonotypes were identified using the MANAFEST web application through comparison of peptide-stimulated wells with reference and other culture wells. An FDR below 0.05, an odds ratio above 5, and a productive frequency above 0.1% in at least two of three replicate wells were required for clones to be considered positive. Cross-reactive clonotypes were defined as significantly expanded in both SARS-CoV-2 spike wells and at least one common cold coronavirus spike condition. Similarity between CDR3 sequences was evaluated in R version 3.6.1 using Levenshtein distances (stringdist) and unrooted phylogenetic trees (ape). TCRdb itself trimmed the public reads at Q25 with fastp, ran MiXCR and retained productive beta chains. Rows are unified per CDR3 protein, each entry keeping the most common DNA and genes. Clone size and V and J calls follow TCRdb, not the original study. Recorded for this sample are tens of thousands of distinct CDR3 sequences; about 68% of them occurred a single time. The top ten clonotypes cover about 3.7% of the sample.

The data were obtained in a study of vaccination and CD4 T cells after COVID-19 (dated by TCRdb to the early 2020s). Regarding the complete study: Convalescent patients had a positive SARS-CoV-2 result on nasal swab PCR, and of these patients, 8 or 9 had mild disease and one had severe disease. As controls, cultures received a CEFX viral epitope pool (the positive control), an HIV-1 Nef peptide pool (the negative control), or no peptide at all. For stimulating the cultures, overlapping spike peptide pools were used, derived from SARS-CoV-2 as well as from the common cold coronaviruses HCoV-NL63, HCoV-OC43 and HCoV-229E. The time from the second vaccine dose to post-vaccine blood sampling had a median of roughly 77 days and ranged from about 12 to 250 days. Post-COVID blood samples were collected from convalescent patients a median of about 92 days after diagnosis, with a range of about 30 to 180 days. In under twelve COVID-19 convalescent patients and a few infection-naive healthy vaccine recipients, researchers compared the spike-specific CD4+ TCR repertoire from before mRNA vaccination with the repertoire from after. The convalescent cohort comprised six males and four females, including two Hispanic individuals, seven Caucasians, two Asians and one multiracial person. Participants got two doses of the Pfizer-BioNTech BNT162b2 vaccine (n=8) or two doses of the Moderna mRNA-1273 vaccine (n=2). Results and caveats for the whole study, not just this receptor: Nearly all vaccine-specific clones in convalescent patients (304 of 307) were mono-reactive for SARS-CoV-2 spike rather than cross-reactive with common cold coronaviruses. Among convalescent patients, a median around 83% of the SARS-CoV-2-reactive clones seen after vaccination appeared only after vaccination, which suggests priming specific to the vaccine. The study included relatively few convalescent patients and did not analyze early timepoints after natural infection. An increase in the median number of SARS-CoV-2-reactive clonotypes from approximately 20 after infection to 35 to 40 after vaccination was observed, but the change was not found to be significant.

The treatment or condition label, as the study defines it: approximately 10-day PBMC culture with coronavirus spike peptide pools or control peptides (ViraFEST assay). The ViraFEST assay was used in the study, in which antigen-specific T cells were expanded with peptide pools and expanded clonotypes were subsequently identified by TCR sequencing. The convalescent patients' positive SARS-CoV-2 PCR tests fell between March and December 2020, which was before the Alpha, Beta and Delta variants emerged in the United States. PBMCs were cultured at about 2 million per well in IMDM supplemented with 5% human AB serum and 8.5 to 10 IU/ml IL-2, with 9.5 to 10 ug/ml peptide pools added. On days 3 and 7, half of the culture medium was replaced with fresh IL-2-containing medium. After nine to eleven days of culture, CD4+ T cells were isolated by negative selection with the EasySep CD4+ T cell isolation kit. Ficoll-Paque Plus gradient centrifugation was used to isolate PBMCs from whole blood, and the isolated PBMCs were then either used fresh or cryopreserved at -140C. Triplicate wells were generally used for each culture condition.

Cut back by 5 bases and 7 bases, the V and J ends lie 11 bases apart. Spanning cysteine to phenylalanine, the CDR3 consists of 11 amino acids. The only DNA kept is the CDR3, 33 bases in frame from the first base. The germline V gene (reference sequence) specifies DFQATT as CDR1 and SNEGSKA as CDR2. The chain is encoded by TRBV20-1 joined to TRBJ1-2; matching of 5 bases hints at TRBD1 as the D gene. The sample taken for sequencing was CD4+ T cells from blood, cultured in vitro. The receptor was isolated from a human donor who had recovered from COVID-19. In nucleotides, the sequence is TGCAGTGCTGCGGGACCGCGTGGCTACACCTTC. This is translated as CSAAGPRGYTF.